The 18 T cell receptor beta chains below were found in one sample sequenced in a study of spatial heterogeneity in lung cancer. As for time point: sample taken at primary tumor resection. Sequencing of whole RNA from tumor, nontumor lung or frozen PBMC involved no sorting. Each CDR3 protein is one row after TCRdb ran MiXCR on the 5' RACE reads. The sample lists some 2,200 distinct CDR3 sequences, roughly a sixth occurring once. The sequencing here drew on PBMCs, taken at surgery. These receptors were collected from a male donor with early-stage non-small cell lung cancer.

In its sample, this clonotype is medium-sized. One end of the junction fails to match germline, which may point to a read error. The V and J genes are TRBV30 and TRBJ2-7; 11 nucleotides line up with TRBD2. Germline V gene data show CDR1 as GTSNPN and CDR2 as SVGIG (reference sequence). The CDR3 has 12 residues. The CDR3 DNA is TGTGCCTGGAGTACCCTTAGCGGGAGGGCATCCTTC. This encodes CAWSTLSGRASF. The entire variable domain, with the rest obtained from reference TRBV30 and TRBJ2-7, is as follows: SQTIHQWPATLVQPVGSPLSLECTVEGTSNPNLYWYRQAAGRGLQLLFYSVGIGQISSEVPQNLSASRPQDRQFILSSKKLLLSDSGFYLCAWSTLSGRASFGPGTRLTVT.

As for this clonotype: One junction end does not reproduce the germline sequence, and a read error may be involved. V usage is TRBV7-6 and J usage is TRBJ1-2, with D uncertain. Germline CDR1 reads SGHVS; CDR2 reads FNYEAQ. This CDR3 is 13 amino acids long. CDR3 residues: CASSQRAGDPPLF. The CDR3 DNA sequence: TGTGCCAGCAGCCAGAGGGCTGGAGACCCCCCTCTCTTC.

This chain connects TRBV18 to TRBJ2-7, with TRBD1 matching 9 bases. Trimming removed 2 bases from V and 1 base from J; junction bases left unmatched: 9. Germline assignment: CDR1 KGHSH and CDR2 LQKENI. The CDR3 is 17 residues long. Here the CDR3 reads CASSPNRGRLISYEQYF. DNA for the CDR3: TGTGCCAGCTCACCAAACAGGGGGCGATTAATATCCTACGAGCAGTACTTC.

V and J are TRBV9 and TRBJ2-6; the match to TRBD1 covers 11 bases. V gave up 4 bases and J gave up 2 bases; unmatched junction bases: 2. Germline V gene lookup returns CDR1 SGDLS and CDR2 YYNGEE. There are 16 residues in the CDR3. Written as DNA, the CDR3 is TGTGCCAGCAGCAGGACAGGGGGCGCTGGGGCCAACGTCCTGACTTTC. It yields the protein CASSRTGGAGANVLTF.

By share of the sample, this clonotype is medium-sized (0.01 to 0.1%). The V call is TRBV20-1, the J call TRBJ1-1, with 8 bases fitting TRBD1. The length of the CDR3 is 13 residues. Trimming cost V 5 bases and J 4 bases; bases outside gene matches: 6. The germline CDR1 and CDR2 sequences are DFQATT and SNEGSKA (reference sequence). CDR3 protein: CSARDRGGTEAFF. The CDR3 DNA is TGCAGTGCTCGCGACAGGGGAGGCACTGAAGCTTTCTTT.

There are many counts of this clonotype. V and J are TRBV3-1 and TRBJ2-7; 8 bases line up with TRBD2. The CDR3 extends over 15 amino acids. V was clipped by 0 bases and J by 7 bases; unmatched bases: 8. Germline CDR1 is LGHDT and CDR2 is YNNKEL (reference sequence). The CDR3 region is CASSQDHSGSREQYF. The CDR3 DNA reads TGTGCCAGCAGCCAAGATCACAGCGGGAGTCGGGAGCAGTACTTC.

This clonotype is labeled medium-sized. The V gene is TRBV7-9, the J gene TRBJ1-5; D perhaps matches TRBD1 (5 bases). The germline V and J ends were trimmed by 4 bases and 2 bases, with 12 bases remaining between them. CDR1 is SEHNR and CDR2 is FQNEAQ in the germline V gene (reference sequence). The CDR3 sequence is 15 residues long. CDR3 region: CASSSVGPGNQPQHF. CDR3 DNA sequence: TGTGCCAGCAGCTCCGTGGGGCCAGGCAATCAGCCCCAGCATTTT.

The rearrangement joins TRBV29-1 to TRBJ1-3; 12 bases line up with TRBD1. This CDR3 region has 15 residues. Germline V gene lookup returns CDR1 SQVTM and CDR2 ANQGSEA. Trimming at V came to 3 bases and at J to 4 bases, leaving 4 bases not matched to a gene. In DNA, the CDR3 is TGCAGCGTTGAGCGGGACAGGGGGCGAGGAAACACCATATATTTT. This encodes CSVERDRGRGNTIYF.

There are many counts of this clonotype. The CDR3 coding sequence is TGTGCCAGCTCACCAACGACAGGAGCCTACGAGCAGTACTTC. Its translation is CASSPTTGAYEQYF. The chain couples TRBV18 to TRBJ2-7; possibly TRBD1 for D (6 bases). The germline V and J ends were trimmed by 2 bases and 2 bases, with 10 bases remaining between them. Germline V gene data show CDR1 as KGHSH and CDR2 as LQKENI. The length of the CDR3 is 14 residues.

As for this clonotype: Mismatch with germline at one junction end may stem from a read error. The chain couples TRBV3-1 to TRBJ2-3, with a tentative D call TRBD1 (5 bases). This CDR3 is 13 amino acids long. Germline CDR1 and CDR2: LGHDT and YNNKEL (reference sequence). The CDR3 sequence is CACSQGVEDTQYF. The CDR3 DNA sequence: TGTGCCTGCAGCCAGGGTGTTGAAGATACGCAGTATTTT.

This rearrangement joins TRBV30 to TRBJ2-1; D is undetermined. Germline V CDR1 and CDR2: GTSNPN, SVGIG (reference sequence). V was cut by 2 bases and J by 9 bases, with 14 bases left in between. The CDR3 sequence is 13 residues long. Here the CDR3 DNA reads TGTGCCTGGAGTCCAATGGGTCGAAGTGAGCAGTTCTTC. Translating it yields CAWSPMGRSEQFF.

The rearrangement uses TRBV30 and TRBJ2-3, with a possible D match to TRBD1 (6 bases). The V and J ends lost 5 bases and 4 bases respectively, with 13 bases between them. This CDR3 spans 13 amino acids. CDR1 is GTSNPN and CDR2 is SVGIG in the germline V gene (reference sequence). This CDR3 is CAWGQRNSDTQYF. The CDR3 DNA is TGTGCCTGGGGACAGCGAAATTCAGATACGCAGTATTTT.

This clonotype appeared many times. This chain joins TRBV15 and TRBJ2-2; perhaps D is TRBD1 or TRBD2 (5 bases each). CDR3 length equals 14 residues. V was cut by 9 bases and J by 2 bases, with 13 bases left in between. Germline loops: CDR1 LNHNV, CDR2 YYDKDF (reference sequence). CDR3 in amino acids: CATERGFNTGELFF. In nucleotides, the CDR3 is TGTGCCACTGAGAGGGGTTTTAACACCGGGGAGCTGTTTTTT.

This clonotype was seen only a few times. The chain joins TRBV6-6 to TRBJ2-2; D not resolved. This CDR3 spans 14 amino acids. V was pared by 6 bases and J by 3 bases, with 11 bases between. The germline V gene has CDR1 MNHNY and CDR2 SVGAGI (reference sequence). Here the CDR3 DNA reads TGTGCCAGCAGGCTGGACGGCGACACCGGGGAGCTGTTTTTT. Its protein product is CASRLDGDTGELFF.

By share, this clonotype counts as medium-sized. J is TRBJ1-4 and V is TRBV15, with TRBD1 matching 7 bases. Germline CDR1 and CDR2: LNHNV and YYDKDF (reference sequence). V gave up 7 bases and J gave up 8 bases; unmatched junction bases: 7. This CDR3 region has 13 residues. The CDR3 is CATTPTGSEKLFF. CDR3 sequence (DNA): TGTGCCACCACCCCGACAGGGTCGGAAAAACTGTTTTTT.

This clonotype is labeled medium-sized. The chain employs TRBV5-5 and TRBJ2-7, with D perhaps matching TRBD1 or TRBD2 (5 bases each). Germline V gene data show CDR1 as SGHKS and CDR2 as YYEKEE (reference sequence). This CDR3 is 12 amino acids long. V was cut by 4 bases and J by 3 bases, with 8 bases left in between. The CDR3 bases are TGTGCCAGCAGCCGGGACCTCTACGAGCAGTACTTC. Encoded protein: CASSRDLYEQYF.

This clonotype has a count of ten or more. Relative to the germline gene, one junction end is altered; a read error may explain this. V and J are TRBV23-1 and TRBJ2-4; 7 positions agree with TRBD2. TRBV23-1 is identified as an open reading frame with a role that is uncertain. The CDR3 extends over 12 amino acids. The DNA for the CDR3 is TGCGCCAGCAGTCTGGGATTCGGGGGGAAGGCCTTC. It encodes CASSLGFGGKAF.

This clonotype is labeled as medium-sized. This chain joins TRBV6-5 and TRBJ2-4; D may be TRBD1 (6 bases). This CDR3 is built from 16 residues. Per the germline V gene, CDR1 is MNHEY and CDR2 is SVGAGI. The V end was cut by 2 bases, the J end by 7 bases, with 18 bases between. CDR3 sequence reads: CASSYVAMGASNIQYF. The CDR3 bases are TGTGCCAGCAGTTACGTGGCTATGGGGGCTTCGAACATTCAGTACTTC.